The 8 T cell receptor beta chains given below trace back to one sample, sequenced in a study of shared clonotypes between healthy human individuals. Profiling relied on immunoSEQ multiplex PCR, and the TCRdb table lists in-frame clones only, not all of them. Of about half a million clones in the sample, roughly 78% are singletons; the top ten hold 13%. The specimen sequenced was PBMCs. The receptors here all came from a woman in her 40s in good health. Some clones in this sample may be carry-over from other donors' samples.

This clone came up a few times. V is TRBV6-1 and J is TRBJ1-1; D is unresolved. The CDR3 sequence is 13 residues long. V was cut by 2 bases and J by 0 bases, with 4 bases left in between. The germline gives CDR1 MNHNS, CDR2 SASEGT. The CDR3 DNA reads TGTGCCAGCAGTGAATTTATGAACACTGAAGCTTTCTTT. Its protein product is CASSEFMNTEAFF.

V gene TRBV5-8 combines with J gene TRBJ2-3, with 8 bases identical to TRBD1. CDR1 is SGHTS and CDR2 is YDEGEE in the germline V gene. This CDR3 spans 14 amino acids. V gave up 4 bases and J gave up 4 bases; unmatched junction bases: 5. CDR3 in DNA: TGTGCCAGCAGCAGGAGGACAGGGCCAGATACGCAGTATTTT. Translation: CASSRRTGPDTQYF. Full variable domain (outside the CDR3, taken from reference TRBV5-8 and TRBJ2-3): EAGVTQSPTHLIKTRGQQATLRCSPISGHTSVYWYQQALGLGLQFLLWYDEGEERNRGNFPPRFSGRQFPNYSSELNVNALELEDSALYLCASSRRTGPDTQYFGPGTRLTVL.

V is TRBV7-2 and J is TRBJ2-7; 7 bases agree with TRBD2. CDR3 length: 15 amino acids. Germline V gene data show CDR1 as SGHTA and CDR2 as FQGNSA. The V segment lost 5 bases and the J segment 2 bases; nucleotides outside the gene matches: 9. CDR3 region: CASSLRDGRTYEQYF. The CDR3 bases are TGTGCCAGCAGCCTCCGAGACGGGAGGACCTACGAGCAGTACTTC. The full variable domain, in which reference TRBV7-2 and TRBJ2-7 provide the parts outside the CDR3, is GAGVSQSPSNKVTEKGKDVELRCDPISGHTALYWYRQSLGQGLEFLIYFQGNSAPDKSGLPSDRFSAERTGGSVSTLTIQRTQQEDSAVYLCASSLRDGRTYEQYFGPGTRLTVT.

This chain joins TRBV5-1 and TRBJ2-1; D is ambiguous. V was cut by 0 bases and J by 0 bases, with 10 bases left in between. The CDR3 spans 16 residues. In germline, CDR1 is SGHRS, CDR2 YFSETQ. CDR3 bases: TGCGCCAGCAGCTTGGAGGTCCCCTACTCCTACAATGAGCAGTTCTTC. As protein: CASSLEVPYSYNEQFF.

The V and J genes are TRBV28 and TRBJ1-1; D is unclear. The CDR3 spans 15 residues. The V and J ends lost 5 bases and 1 base respectively, with 14 bases between them. Germline CDR1 and CDR2: MDHEN and SYDVKM. Here the CDR3 reads CASSLATRWNTEAFF. In nucleotides, the CDR3 is TGTGCCAGCAGTCTTGCAACCAGATGGAACACTGAAGCTTTCTTT.

V usage is TRBV28 and J usage is TRBJ2-7; 14 bases agree with TRBD2. J gave up 2 bases and V 4 bases, and 7 bases lay outside the gene matches. From germline, CDR1 is MDHEN and CDR2 SYDVKM. This CDR3 spans 17 amino acids. The CDR3 nucleotides are TGTGCCAGCAGTTCGGGACTAGCGGGAGTCCGCCCCTACGAGCAGTACTTC. As protein: CASSSGLAGVRPYEQYF.

The rearrangement joins TRBV19 to TRBJ2-7; D is perhaps TRBD1 or TRBD2 (5 bases each). The germline gives CDR1 LNHDA, CDR2 SQIVND (reference sequence). The CDR3 is made up of 14 amino acids. V gave up 5 bases and J gave up 4 bases, with 15 bases separating them. CDR3: CASSSQGVGYEQYF. The CDR3, as DNA: TGTGCCAGTAGTTCCCAGGGAGTGGGGTACGAGCAGTACTTC.

This chain connects TRBV11-2 to TRBJ2-3; 8 bases are shared with TRBD2. Germline assignment: CDR1 SGHAT and CDR2 FQNNGV. Germline trimming cut 7 bases from V and 1 base from J; bases unmatched to any gene: 10. This CDR3 comprises 16 residues. DNA for the CDR3: TGTGCCAGCACCTTTCTCGCGGGAGGTGGCACAGATACGCAGTATTTT. Encoded protein: CASTFLAGGGTDTQYF.